One and the same sample provided the 3 T cell receptor beta chains below, sequenced in a study of metastatic and nonmetastatic thyroid tumors. There were no patients who had received any treatment before thyroid surgery. TCRdb reprocessed the PCR reads using MiXCR. The table includes 20,000 to 25,000 clones, more than 12% detected once. The sample taken for sequencing was tumor tissue. These receptors all come from a female donor with papillary thyroid cancer or a benign thyroid nodule (not recorded which). Some clones in this sample may be carry-over from other donors' samples.

V usage is TRBV3-1 and J usage is TRBJ1-2; D gene unclear. The length of the CDR3 is 12 residues. Trimming removed 1 base at V and 7 bases at J, with 7 bases between. CDR1 and CDR2 from the germline V gene are LGHDT and YNNKEL (reference sequence). Here the CDR3 reads CASSQVYTGYTF. CDR3 nucleotide sequence: TGTGCCAGCAGCCAAGTGTACACTGGCTACACCTTC.

The table lists this clone with many counts. The chain couples TRBV27 to TRBJ1-3; 8 bases fit TRBD1. The CDR3 contains 15 residues. CDR1 and CDR2 from the germline V gene are MNHEY and SMNVEV (reference sequence). The ends lost 5 bases at V and 2 bases at J; junction bases unmatched: 5. The chain's CDR3 is CASSPRGRTGNTIYF. The CDR3 nucleotides read TGTGCCAGCAGTCCCAGGGGGCGCACTGGAAACACCATATATTTT.

DNA for the CDR3: TGTGCCAGCAGAGCAGACACAGATACTCATTATTTT. Its translation: CASRADTDTHYF. The chain combines TRBV2 with TRBJ2-3, with unresolved D. Per the germline V gene, CDR1 is SNHLY and CDR2 is FYNNEI. Trimming took 6 bases from V and 15 from J, leaving 19 bases between them. The CDR3 consists of 12 residues.